The 28 T cell receptor beta chains presented below share a single source sample, sequenced in a study of blood T cells in healthy people across ages (dated by TCRdb to 2015 to 2017). The method was 5' RACE. The sequencing machine was an Illumina HiSeq 2500. A second PCR of roughly 7 to 11 cycles was run with a J-beta primer mix and a sample-barcoded 5' primer. TCRdb reprocessing: public reads trimmed at Q25 with fastp, clones called with MiXCR, in-frame beta chains kept. Each CDR3 protein gets just one entry, which takes the most common genes and DNA from the rows behind it. The sample table holds hundreds of thousands of distinct CDR3 sequences, of which roughly 50% were seen once. The ten largest clonotypes hold approximately 40% of the sample. The sample comprised blood. The receptors come from a man older than 75 in good health.

This chain uses TRBV7-3 with TRBJ2-3, with D perhaps matching TRBD1 (6 bases). The V gene's germline CDR1 is SGHTA and CDR2 FQGTGA. This CDR3 is built from 14 residues. The V and J ends lost 5 bases and 2 bases respectively, with 11 bases between them. The CDR3 nucleotides are TGTGCCAGCAGCCCCGGACAGCCCACAGATACGCAGTATTTT. Translation gives CASSPGQPTDTQYF.

The chain has TRBV10-3 and TRBJ1-1; 7 nucleotides agree with TRBD1. Looked up from germline, CDR1 is ENHRY and CDR2 is SYGVKD. The CDR3 is made up of 14 amino acids. Trimming at V came to 3 bases and at J to 1 base, leaving 2 bases not matched to a gene. The CDR3 region has the DNA TGTGCCATCAGTGAACAGGGGCCGAACACTGAAGCTTTCTTT. Protein sequence: CAISEQGPNTEAFF.

This clonotype appeared a few times. Sequence at one end of the junction differs from germline and may be a read error. V usage is TRBV7-7 and J usage is TRBJ2-5, with a tentative D call TRBD2 (6 bases). The CDR3 length is 15 residues. Germline values: CDR1 SSHAT, CDR2 FNYEAQ (reference sequence). DNA of the CDR3: TGTGCTAGCAGCTTCCCTGGGGAGGTTTCAGAGACCCAGTACTTC. Amino acid sequence: CASSFPGEVSETQYF.

This clonotype showed up just once. The V call is TRBV6-6, the J call TRBJ2-3, with D hard to call. V lost 7 bases to trimming and J lost 14 bases, with 22 bases between them. This CDR3 is built from 13 residues. CDR1 MNHNY and CDR2 SVGAGI come from the germline V gene (reference sequence). CDR3 in DNA: TGTGCCAGCAAGGAAAAAGGGCACAGATACGCGTATTTT. Amino acids: CASKEKGHRYAYF.

CDR3 sequence: CSASGNSYNEQFF. The CDR3 region has the DNA TGCAGTGCTAGCGGAAACTCCTACAATGAGCAGTTCTTC. The chain combines TRBV20-1 with TRBJ2-1, with no clear D. V was trimmed by 3 bases and J by 0 bases, leaving 6 bases between them. The CDR3 extends over 13 amino acids. Looked up from germline, CDR1 is DFQATT and CDR2 is SNEGSKA (reference sequence).

This clonotype has only a few counts. The chain links TRBV7-9 to TRBJ2-7; tentative D call: TRBD1 (6 bases). This CDR3 contains 15 residues. Germline lookup yields CDR1 SEHNR and CDR2 FQNEAQ (reference sequence). The germline V and J ends were trimmed by 0 bases and 3 bases, with 12 bases remaining between them. The CDR3 region has the DNA TGTGCCAGCAGCTTAGCGACAGGAGTCAGCTACGAGCAGTACTTC. Translating gives CASSLATGVSYEQYF.

This clonotype has just a few counts. The chain links TRBV10-3 to TRBJ2-7; D might be TRBD2 (6 bases). V shed 10 bases and J shed 1 base, with 14 bases lying between them. The CDR3 runs to 13 residues. The germline V gene encodes CDR1 ENHRY and CDR2 SYGVKD. The CDR3 DNA sequence: TGTGCCAGTTGGAACGGGGGATCCTACGAGCAGTACTTC. Amino acids: CASWNGGSYEQYF.

The chain is built from TRBV7-2 and TRBJ2-3; 9 bases agree with TRBD2. Germline-derived CDR1 and CDR2 are SGHTA and FQGNSA. J gave up 5 bases and V 2 bases, and 11 bases lay outside the gene matches. The CDR3 is made up of 17 amino acids. The CDR3 reads CASSLITGGRAVDTQYF. CDR3 DNA sequence: TGTGCCAGCAGCTTAATCACGGGCGGGAGGGCCGTAGATACGCAGTATTTT.

In the case of this clonotype: A much larger clone differs by one base, so this may be a read error. The genes are TRBV28 and TRBJ2-7; TRBD1 matches at 9 bases. V dropped 9 bases and J dropped 3; count of bases not matched to a gene: 6. Germline assignment: CDR1 MDHEN and CDR2 SYDVKM. The CDR3 has 13 amino acids. CDR3 loop: CASEQGAVYEQYF. DNA of the CDR3: TGTGCCAGTGAACAGGGGGCTGTCTACGAGCAGTACTTC. The variable domain in full, completed from reference TRBV28 and TRBJ2-7, reads DVKVTQSSRYLVKRTGEKVFLECVQDMDHENMFWYRQDPGLGLRLIYFSYDVKMKEKGDIPEGYSVSREKKERFSLILESASTNQTSMYLCASEQGAVYEQYFGPGTRLTVT.

There are a few counts of this clonotype. The CDR3 region has the DNA TGTGCCAGCAGCCAAGATTCCGGGACTAGCGGCCAAGAGACCCAGTACTTC. Translation gives CASSQDSGTSGQETQYF. This rearrangement joins TRBV4-2 to TRBJ2-5; TRBD2 matches 11 bases. The CDR3 contains 17 residues. The V gene end was trimmed by 0 bases and the J gene end by 1 base; junction bases not matched to a gene: 4. Per germline, CDR1 LGHNA and CDR2 YNFKEQ.

This clonotype was picked up one time. CDR3 amino acids: CASSRFSGSYEQFF. The CDR3 DNA reads as TGCGCCAGCAGTCGGTTTAGCGGGAGCTATGAGCAGTTCTTC. This rearrangement joins TRBV10-1 to TRBJ2-1; 9 bases fit TRBD2. The CDR3 consists of 14 residues. Germline-derived CDR1 and CDR2 are WNHNN and SYGVQD (reference sequence). With V trimmed by 5 bases and J by 8 bases, 7 bases remained unmatched.

The chain recombines TRBV6-1 with TRBJ2-5; D uncertain. The CDR3 contains 16 residues. Germline V gene data show CDR1 as MNHNS and CDR2 as SASEGT. Trimming left V 0 bases short and J 1 base short, with 12 bases between. The chain's CDR3 is CASSEAWERRQETQYF. CDR3 DNA: TGTGCCAGCAGTGAAGCTTGGGAACGTCGCCAAGAGACCCAGTACTTC.

The CDR3 coding sequence is TGTGCCAGCAGCCGCCAGATCGGGAGTAGCGGGAGTAGCTACGAGCAGTACTTC. Protein sequence: CASSRQIGSSGSSYEQYF. The V gene is TRBV4-2, the J gene TRBJ2-5; 9 bases map to TRBD2. The J call may be in error: the DNA end matches TRBJ2-7 better. The CDR3 contains 18 residues. Germline CDR1 and CDR2: LGHNA and YNFKEQ.

This clonotype was observed a few times. This sequence joins TRBV27 and TRBJ2-7, with TRBD2 matching 7 bases. CDR3 length equals 16 residues. Germline V gene data show CDR1 as MNHEY and CDR2 as SMNVEV (reference sequence). Germline trimming cut 5 bases from V and 2 bases from J; bases unmatched to any gene: 12. The CDR3: CASSGVREGPTYEQYF. The CDR3, as DNA: TGTGCCAGCAGTGGGGTGAGGGAGGGGCCCACCTACGAGCAGTACTTC.

The rearrangement uses TRBV15 and TRBJ1-5; D unclear. The germline gives CDR1 LNHNV, CDR2 YYDKDF (reference sequence). CDR3 size: 15 residues. V gave up 7 bases and J gave up 7 bases, with 20 bases separating them. CDR3 amino acids: CATTQGWGTGQPQHF. In DNA, the CDR3 is TGTGCCACCACCCAAGGATGGGGTACTGGACAGCCCCAGCATTTT.

In this sample, this clonotype turned up a few times. The chain is built from TRBV12-3 or TRBV12-4 and TRBJ1-1; 7 bases are shared with TRBD1. The V gene end was trimmed by 10 bases and the J gene end by 6 bases; junction bases not matched to a gene: 14. The CDR3 runs to 14 residues. The CDR3 protein is CATRSGQLRSEAFF. The CDR3 DNA reads as TGTGCCACGCGCTCGGGACAGCTTCGCTCTGAAGCTTTCTTT.

The J gene is TRBJ2-4, the V gene TRBV4-2; possibly TRBD1 or TRBD2 for D (5 bases each). The germline V gene has CDR1 LGHNA and CDR2 YNFKEQ. V was clipped by 4 bases and J by 1 base, with 14 bases between them. The CDR3 is 16 amino acids. The CDR3 loop reads CASSLGYGTAKNIQYF. CDR3 DNA: TGTGCCAGCAGCCTGGGCTATGGGACGGCCAAAAACATTCAGTACTTC.

The chain joins TRBV6-6 to TRBJ2-4, with TRBD2 matching 8 bases. CDR1 is MNHNY, CDR2 SVGAGI, per germline (reference sequence). Trimming at V came to 6 bases and at J to 6 bases, leaving 13 bases not matched to a gene. This CDR3 is 16 amino acids long. In nucleotides, the CDR3 is TGTGCCAGCAGGAGGACCCAAATAAGCGGGGGAAACATTCAGTACTTC. Amino acids: CASRRTQISGGNIQYF.

This clonotype has just a few counts. The gene calls are TRBV29-1 and TRBJ2-5; 7 bases align to TRBD1. V lost 2 bases to trimming and J lost 11 bases; unmatched junction nucleotides: 5. The CDR3 has 11 residues. Per the germline V gene, CDR1 is SQVTM and CDR2 is ANQGSEA. Here the CDR3 reads CSVEYRGEQYF. In DNA, the CDR3 is TGCAGCGTTGAATACAGGGGAGAACAGTACTTC.

The chain uses TRBV7-2 and TRBJ1-1; D gene ambiguous. With 0 bases removed from V and 2 bases from J, the gap between germline ends came to 10 bases. This CDR3 is built from 15 residues. Germline assignment: CDR1 SGHTA and CDR2 FQGNSA. The chain's CDR3 is CASSLAELENTEAFF. The CDR3 DNA reads as TGTGCCAGCAGCTTAGCAGAGTTGGAAAACACTGAAGCTTTCTTT.

The V and J genes are TRBV29-1 and TRBJ2-1; 7 positions agree with TRBD2. The CDR3 totals 14 residues. J lost 3 bases, V lost 7 bases, and 9 bases had no gene match. Germline V gene sequence: CDR1 SQVTM, CDR2 ANQGSEA. CDR3 DNA: TGCAGCGCACCCAGCGGGACGGTCTACAATGAGCAGTTCTTC. This codes for CSAPSGTVYNEQFF.

This chain connects TRBV5-5 to TRBJ2-1; the D gene is possibly TRBD2 (5 bases). CDR3 length: 15 residues. Per germline, CDR1 SGHKS and CDR2 YYEKEE (reference sequence). V lost 2 bases and J lost 7, with 16 bases in between. CDR3 protein: CASSFSYSLANEQFF. The CDR3 DNA reads as TGTGCCAGCAGCTTTAGTTACTCCTTAGCGAATGAGCAGTTCTTC.

This chain uses TRBV6-4 with TRBJ2-5; perhaps TRBD1 as D (6 bases). The CDR3 spans 15 residues. Between the trimmed V and J ends, which lost 7 bases and 2 bases, there was a span of 17 bases. The V gene's germline CDR1 is MRHNA and CDR2 SNTAGT. CDR3: CASTILRTGQETQYF. CDR3 bases: TGTGCCAGCACGATACTCAGAACAGGGCAAGAGACCCAGTACTTC.

This clonotype has a count of ten or more. The chain couples TRBV11-2 to TRBJ2-7; 7 bases are shared with TRBD1. Per germline, CDR1 SGHAT and CDR2 FQNNGV. The CDR3 loop spans 15 amino acids. With V trimmed by 5 bases and J by 4 bases, 11 bases remained unmatched. CDR3 bases: TGTGCCAGCAGCCCAACGGGACAGTATTCGTACGAGCAGTACTTC. This codes for CASSPTGQYSYEQYF.

This rearrangement joins TRBV28 to TRBJ1-2; weak D call: TRBD1 (6 bases). The CDR3 extends over 14 amino acids. Germline V CDR1 and CDR2: MDHEN, SYDVKM. The V end was cut by 4 bases, the J end by 1 base, with 10 bases between. CDR3: CASSSGHNNYGYTF. The DNA of the CDR3 is TGTGCCAGCAGTTCGGGACATAATAACTATGGCTACACCTTC.

This clonotype was observed a few times. The V gene is TRBV29-1, the J gene TRBJ2-5; D perhaps matches TRBD1 (5 bases). The CDR3 totals 14 residues. The germline V and J ends were trimmed by 2 bases and 4 bases, with 14 bases remaining between them. Germline lookup yields CDR1 SQVTM and CDR2 ANQGSEA. The CDR3 DNA reads TGCAGCGTTGAAAGGGGCAGAGGCCGAGAGACCCAGTACTTC. This encodes CSVERGRGRETQYF.

V gene TRBV20-1 combines with J gene TRBJ2-5; TRBD2 matches 9 bases. The tail of the sequence fits TRBJ2-7 better, so the J call may be wrong. The CDR3 runs to 15 residues. Germline V gene data show CDR1 as DFQATT and CDR2 as SNEGSKA (reference sequence). CDR3 coding DNA: TGCAGTGCGGAATCTACTAGCGGGCCATTCTACGAGCAGTACTTC. Protein sequence: CSAESTSGPFYEQYF.

The chain combines TRBV24-1 with TRBJ2-1; the match to TRBD2 covers 12 bases. This CDR3 spans 16 amino acids. The germline CDR1 and CDR2 sequences are KGHDR and SFDVKD. J lost 7 bases, V lost 4 bases, and 7 bases had no gene match. CDR3 in DNA: TGTGCCACCAGTGACCCGACTAGCGGGAGTCTAAATGAGCAGTTCTTC. This translates into CATSDPTSGSLNEQFF.